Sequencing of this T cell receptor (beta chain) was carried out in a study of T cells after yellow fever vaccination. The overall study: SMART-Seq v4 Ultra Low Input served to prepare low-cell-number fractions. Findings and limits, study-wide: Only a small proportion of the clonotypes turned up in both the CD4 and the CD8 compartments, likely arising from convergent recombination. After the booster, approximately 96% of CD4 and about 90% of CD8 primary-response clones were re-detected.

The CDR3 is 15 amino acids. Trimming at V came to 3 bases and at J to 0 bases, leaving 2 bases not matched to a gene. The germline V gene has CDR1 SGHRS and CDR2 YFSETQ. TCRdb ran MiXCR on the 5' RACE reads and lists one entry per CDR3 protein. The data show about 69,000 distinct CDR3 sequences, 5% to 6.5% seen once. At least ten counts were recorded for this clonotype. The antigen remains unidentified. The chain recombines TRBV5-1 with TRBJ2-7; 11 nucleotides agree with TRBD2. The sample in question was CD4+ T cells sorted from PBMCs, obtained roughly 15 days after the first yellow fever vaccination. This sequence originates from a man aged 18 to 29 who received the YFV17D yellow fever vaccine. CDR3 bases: TGCGCCAGCAGCTATAGCGGGGGGGACTCCTACGAGCAGTACTTC. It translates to CASSYSGGDSYEQYF. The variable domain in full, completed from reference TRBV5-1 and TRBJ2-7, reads KAGVTQTPRYLIKTRGQQVTLSCSPISGHRSVSWYQQTPGQGLQFLFEYFSETQRNKGNFPGRFSGRQFSNSRSEMNVSTLELGDSALYLCASSYSGGDSYEQYFGPGTRLTVT.